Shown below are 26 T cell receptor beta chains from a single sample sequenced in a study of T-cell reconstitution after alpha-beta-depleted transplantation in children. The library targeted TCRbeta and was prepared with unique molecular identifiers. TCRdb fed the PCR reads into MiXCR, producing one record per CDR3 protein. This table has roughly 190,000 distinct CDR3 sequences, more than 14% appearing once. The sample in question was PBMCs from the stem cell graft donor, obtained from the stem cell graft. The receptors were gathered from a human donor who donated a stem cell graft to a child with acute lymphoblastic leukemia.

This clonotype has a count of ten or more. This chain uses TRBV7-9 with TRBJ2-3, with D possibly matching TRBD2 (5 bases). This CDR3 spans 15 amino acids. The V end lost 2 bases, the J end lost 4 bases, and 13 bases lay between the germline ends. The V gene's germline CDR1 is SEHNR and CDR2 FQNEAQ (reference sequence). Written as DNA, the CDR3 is TGTGCCAGCAGCTTAATGAGAGGGAAATCAGATACGCAGTATTTT. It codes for CASSLMRGKSDTQYF.

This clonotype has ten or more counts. The CDR3 DNA reads TGTGCCAGCAGCGCAACGGAGAACACTGAAGCTTTCTTT. This sequence encodes CASSATENTEAFF. The rearrangement joins TRBV9 to TRBJ1-1; D not resolved. V was pared by 3 bases and J by 1 base, with 7 bases between. In germline, CDR1 is SGDLS, CDR2 YYNGEE. The CDR3 is made up of 13 amino acids.

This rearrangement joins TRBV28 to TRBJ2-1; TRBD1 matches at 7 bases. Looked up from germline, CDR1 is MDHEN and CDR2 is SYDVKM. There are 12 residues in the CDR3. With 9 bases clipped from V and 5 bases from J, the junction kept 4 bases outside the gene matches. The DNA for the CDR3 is TGTGCCAGTCGGACAGGAGACAATGAGCAGTTCTTC. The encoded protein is CASRTGDNEQFF.

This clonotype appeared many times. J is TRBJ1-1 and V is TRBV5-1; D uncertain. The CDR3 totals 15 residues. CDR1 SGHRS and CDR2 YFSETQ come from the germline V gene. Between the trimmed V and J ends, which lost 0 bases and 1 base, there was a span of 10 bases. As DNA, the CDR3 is TGCGCCAGCAGCTTGGGATCCCCAGCGAACACTGAAGCTTTCTTT. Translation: CASSLGSPANTEAFF.

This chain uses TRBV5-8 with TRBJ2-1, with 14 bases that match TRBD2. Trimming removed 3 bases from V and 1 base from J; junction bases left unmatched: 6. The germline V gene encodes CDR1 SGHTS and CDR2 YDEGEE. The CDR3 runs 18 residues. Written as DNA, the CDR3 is TGTGCCAGCAGCTCCGGGACTAGCGGGAGAGTATCCTACAATGAGCAGTTCTTC. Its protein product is CASSSGTSGRVSYNEQFF. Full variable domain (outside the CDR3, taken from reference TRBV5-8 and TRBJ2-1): EAGVTQSPTHLIKTRGQQATLRCSPISGHTSVYWYQQALGLGLQFLLWYDEGEERNRGNFPPRFSGRQFPNYSSELNVNALELEDSALYLCASSSGTSGRVSYNEQFFGPGTRLTVL.

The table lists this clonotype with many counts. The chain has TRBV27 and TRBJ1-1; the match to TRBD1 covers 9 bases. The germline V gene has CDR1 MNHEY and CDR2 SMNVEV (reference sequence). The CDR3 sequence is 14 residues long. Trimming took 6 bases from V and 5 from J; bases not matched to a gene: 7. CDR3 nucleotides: TGTGCCAGCAGGGCGACAGGGGGTGGGACTGAAGCTTTCTTT. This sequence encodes CASRATGGGTEAFF.

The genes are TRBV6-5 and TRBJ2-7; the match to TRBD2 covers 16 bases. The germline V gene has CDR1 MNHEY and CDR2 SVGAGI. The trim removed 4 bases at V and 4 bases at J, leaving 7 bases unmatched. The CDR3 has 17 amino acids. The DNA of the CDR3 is TGTGCCAGCAGTTCCCCGGGACTAGCGGGAGGGCCGTACGAGCAGTACTTC. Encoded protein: CASSSPGLAGGPYEQYF.

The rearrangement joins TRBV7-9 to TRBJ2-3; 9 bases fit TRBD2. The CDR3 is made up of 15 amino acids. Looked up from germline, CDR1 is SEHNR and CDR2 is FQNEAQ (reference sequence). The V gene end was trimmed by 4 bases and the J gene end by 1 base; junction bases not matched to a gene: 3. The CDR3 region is CASSSKREGTDTQYF. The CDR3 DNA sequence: TGTGCCAGCAGCTCCAAGCGGGAGGGCACAGATACGCAGTATTTT.

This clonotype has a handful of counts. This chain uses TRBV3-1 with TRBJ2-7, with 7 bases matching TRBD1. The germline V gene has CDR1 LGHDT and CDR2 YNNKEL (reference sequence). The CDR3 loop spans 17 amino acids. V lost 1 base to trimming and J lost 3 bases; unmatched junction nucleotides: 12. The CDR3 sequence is CASSQGVSGTVFYEQYF. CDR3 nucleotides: TGTGCCAGCAGCCAAGGGGTCTCCGGGACAGTCTTCTACGAGCAGTACTTC.

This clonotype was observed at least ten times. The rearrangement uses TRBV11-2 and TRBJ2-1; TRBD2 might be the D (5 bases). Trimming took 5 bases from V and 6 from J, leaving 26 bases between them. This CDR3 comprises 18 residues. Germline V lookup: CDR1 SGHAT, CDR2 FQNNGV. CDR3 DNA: TGTGCCAGCAGCCCCCGAACCCCAGGACTCCCCCCCATCAATGAGCAGTTCTTC. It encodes CASSPRTPGLPPINEQFF.

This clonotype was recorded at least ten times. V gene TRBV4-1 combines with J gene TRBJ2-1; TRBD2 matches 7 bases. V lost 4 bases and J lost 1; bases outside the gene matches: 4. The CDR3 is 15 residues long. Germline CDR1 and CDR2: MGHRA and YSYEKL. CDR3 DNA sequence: TGCGCCAGCAGCCCCACTAGCGCGTCCTACAATGAGCAGTTCTTC. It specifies CASSPTSASYNEQFF.

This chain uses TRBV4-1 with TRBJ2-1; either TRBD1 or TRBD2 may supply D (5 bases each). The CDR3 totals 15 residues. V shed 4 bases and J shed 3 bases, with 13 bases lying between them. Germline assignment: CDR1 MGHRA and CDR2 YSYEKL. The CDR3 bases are TGCGCCAGCAGCCCCAGGGACCTCAACTACAATGAGCAGTTCTTC. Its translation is CASSPRDLNYNEQFF.

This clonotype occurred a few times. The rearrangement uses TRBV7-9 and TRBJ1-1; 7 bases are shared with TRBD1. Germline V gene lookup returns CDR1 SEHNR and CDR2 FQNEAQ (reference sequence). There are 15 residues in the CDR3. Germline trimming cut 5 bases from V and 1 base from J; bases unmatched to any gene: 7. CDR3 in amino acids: CASSPTGTANTEAFF. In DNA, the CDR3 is TGTGCCAGCAGCCCAACCGGGACAGCGAACACTGAAGCTTTCTTT. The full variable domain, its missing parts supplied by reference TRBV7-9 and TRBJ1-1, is DTGVSQNPRHKITKRGQNVTFRCDPISEHNRLYWYRQTLGQGPEFLTYFQNEAQLEKSRLLSDRFSAERPKGSFSTLEIQRTEQGDSAMYLCASSPTGTANTEAFFGQGTRLTVV.

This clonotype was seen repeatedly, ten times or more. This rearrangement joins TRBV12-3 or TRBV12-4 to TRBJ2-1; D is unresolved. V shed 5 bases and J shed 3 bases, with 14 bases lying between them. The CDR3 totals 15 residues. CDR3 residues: CASSPPRGVYNEQFF. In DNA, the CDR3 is TGTGCCAGCAGTCCGCCGCGTGGAGTCTACAATGAGCAGTTCTTC.

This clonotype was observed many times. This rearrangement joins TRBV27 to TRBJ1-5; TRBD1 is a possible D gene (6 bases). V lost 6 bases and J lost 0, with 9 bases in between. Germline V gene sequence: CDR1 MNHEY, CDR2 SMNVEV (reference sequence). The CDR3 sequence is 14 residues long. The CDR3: CASSRDTSNQPQHF. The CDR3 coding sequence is TGTGCCAGCAGCAGGGACACTAGCAATCAGCCCCAGCATTTT.

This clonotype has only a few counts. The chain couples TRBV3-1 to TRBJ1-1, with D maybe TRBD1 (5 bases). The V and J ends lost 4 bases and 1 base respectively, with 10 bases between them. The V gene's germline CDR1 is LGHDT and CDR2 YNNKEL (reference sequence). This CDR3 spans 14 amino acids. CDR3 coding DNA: TGTGCCAGCAGCCCCCGGGGCCCGAACACTGAAGCTTTCTTT. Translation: CASSPRGPNTEAFF.

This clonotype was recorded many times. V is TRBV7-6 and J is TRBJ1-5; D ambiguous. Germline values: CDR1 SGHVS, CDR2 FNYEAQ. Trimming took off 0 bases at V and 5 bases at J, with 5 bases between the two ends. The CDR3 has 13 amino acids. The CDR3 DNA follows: TGTGCCAGCAGCTTAGCAGGGTATCAGCCCCAGCATTTT. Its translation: CASSLAGYQPQHF.

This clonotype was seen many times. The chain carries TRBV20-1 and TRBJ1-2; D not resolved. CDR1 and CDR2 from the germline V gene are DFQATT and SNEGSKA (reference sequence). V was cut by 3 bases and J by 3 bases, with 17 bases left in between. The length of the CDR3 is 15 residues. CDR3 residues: CSASKGTDDYYGYTF. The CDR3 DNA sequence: TGCAGTGCTAGTAAAGGCACAGACGATTACTATGGCTACACCTTC.

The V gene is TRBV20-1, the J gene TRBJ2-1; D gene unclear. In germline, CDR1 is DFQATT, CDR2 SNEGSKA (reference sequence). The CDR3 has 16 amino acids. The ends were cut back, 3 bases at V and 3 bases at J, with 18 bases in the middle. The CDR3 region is CSASLHWIVGYNEQFF. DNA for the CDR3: TGCAGTGCTAGCCTCCATTGGATAGTTGGCTACAATGAGCAGTTCTTC.

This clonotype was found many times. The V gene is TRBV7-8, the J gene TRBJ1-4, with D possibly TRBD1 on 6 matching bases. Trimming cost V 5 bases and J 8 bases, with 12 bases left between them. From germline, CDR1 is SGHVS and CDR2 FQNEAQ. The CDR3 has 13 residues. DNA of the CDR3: TGTGCCAGCAGCACACAGGGTGAAGAAAAACTGTTTTTT. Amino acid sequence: CASSTQGEEKLFF.

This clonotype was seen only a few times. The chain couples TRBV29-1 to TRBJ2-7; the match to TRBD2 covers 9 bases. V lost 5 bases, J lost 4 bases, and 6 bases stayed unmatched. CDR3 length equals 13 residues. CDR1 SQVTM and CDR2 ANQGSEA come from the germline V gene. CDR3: CSVIAGVFYEQYF. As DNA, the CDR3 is TGCAGCGTTATAGCGGGAGTTTTTTACGAGCAGTACTTC.

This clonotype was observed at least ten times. In DNA, the CDR3 is TGCAGCGTTCCCTCACCGGGCTCCTACAATGAGCAGTTCTTC. Its protein product is CSVPSPGSYNEQFF. V is TRBV29-1 and J is TRBJ2-1; no firm D call. The germline gives CDR1 SQVTM, CDR2 ANQGSEA. Trimming removed 5 bases at V and 0 bases at J, with 11 bases between. This CDR3 spans 14 amino acids.

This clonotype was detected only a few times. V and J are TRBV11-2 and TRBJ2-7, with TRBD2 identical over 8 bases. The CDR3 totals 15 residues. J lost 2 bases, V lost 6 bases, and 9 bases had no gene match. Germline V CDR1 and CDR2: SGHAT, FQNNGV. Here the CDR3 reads CASSSVAGYPYEQYF. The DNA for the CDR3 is TGTGCCAGCAGTTCAGTAGCGGGATATCCCTACGAGCAGTACTTC.

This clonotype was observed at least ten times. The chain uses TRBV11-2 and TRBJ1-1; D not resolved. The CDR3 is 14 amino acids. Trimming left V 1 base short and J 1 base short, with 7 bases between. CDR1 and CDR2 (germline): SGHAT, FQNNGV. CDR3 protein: CASSLGAGNTEAFF. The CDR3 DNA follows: TGTGCCAGCAGCTTAGGGGCGGGGAACACTGAAGCTTTCTTT.

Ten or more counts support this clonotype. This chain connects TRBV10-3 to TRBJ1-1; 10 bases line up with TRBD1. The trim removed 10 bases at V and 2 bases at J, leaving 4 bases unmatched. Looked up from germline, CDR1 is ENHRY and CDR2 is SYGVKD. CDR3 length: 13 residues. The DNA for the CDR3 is TGTGCCACTAGGGACAGGGGTAACACTGAAGCTTTCTTT. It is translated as CATRDRGNTEAFF.

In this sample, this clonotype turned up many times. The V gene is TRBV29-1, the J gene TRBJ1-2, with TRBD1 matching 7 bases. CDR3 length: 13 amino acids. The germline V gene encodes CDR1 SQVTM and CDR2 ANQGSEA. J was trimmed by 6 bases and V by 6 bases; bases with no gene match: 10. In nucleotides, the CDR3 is TGCAGCGTGCCAGACAGGGCGGAGAATGGCTACACCTTC. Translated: CSVPDRAENGYTF.